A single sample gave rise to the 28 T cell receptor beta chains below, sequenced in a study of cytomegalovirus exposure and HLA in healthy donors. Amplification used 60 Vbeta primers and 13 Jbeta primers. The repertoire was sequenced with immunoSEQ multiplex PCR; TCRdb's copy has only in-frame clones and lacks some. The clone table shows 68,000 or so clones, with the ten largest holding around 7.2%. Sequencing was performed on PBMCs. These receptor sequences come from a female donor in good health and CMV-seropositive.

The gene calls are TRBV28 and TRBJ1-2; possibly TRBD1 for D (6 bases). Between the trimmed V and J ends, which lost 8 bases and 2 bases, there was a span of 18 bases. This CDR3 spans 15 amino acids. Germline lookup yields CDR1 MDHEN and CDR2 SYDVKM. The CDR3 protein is CASCSGTRSNYGYTF. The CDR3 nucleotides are TGTGCCAGCTGTTCCGGGACACGGTCCAACTATGGCTACACCTTC.

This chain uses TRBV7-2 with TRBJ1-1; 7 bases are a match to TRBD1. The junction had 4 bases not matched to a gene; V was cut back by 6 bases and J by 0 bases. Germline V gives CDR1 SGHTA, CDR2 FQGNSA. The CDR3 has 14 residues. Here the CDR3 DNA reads TGTGCCAGCAGTCAACAGGGGATGAACACTGAAGCTTTCTTT. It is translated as CASSQQGMNTEAFF.

Here the CDR3 reads CASSTRQGPTQPQHF. The CDR3 DNA reads TGTGCCAGCAGTACCCGACAGGGCCCTACTCAGCCCCAGCATTTT. The chain couples TRBV6-1 to TRBJ1-5; TRBD1 aligns across 7 bases. The CDR3 covers 15 residues. From germline, CDR1 is MNHNS and CDR2 SASEGT. V was pared by 5 bases and J by 6 bases, with 10 bases of the junction left unmatched.

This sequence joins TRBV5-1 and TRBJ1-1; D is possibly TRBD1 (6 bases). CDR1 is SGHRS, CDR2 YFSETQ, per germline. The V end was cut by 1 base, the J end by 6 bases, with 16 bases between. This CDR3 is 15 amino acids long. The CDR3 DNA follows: TGCGCCAGCAGCTTGCAGCTGGGGGCAGGGGCTGAAGCTTTCTTT. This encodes CASSLQLGAGAEAFF. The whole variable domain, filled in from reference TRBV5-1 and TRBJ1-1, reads KAGVTQTPRYLIKTRGQQVTLSCSPISGHRSVSWYQQTPGQGLQFLFEYFSETQRNKGNFPGRFSGRQFSNSRSEMNVSTLELGDSALYLCASSLQLGAGAEAFFGQGTRLTVV.

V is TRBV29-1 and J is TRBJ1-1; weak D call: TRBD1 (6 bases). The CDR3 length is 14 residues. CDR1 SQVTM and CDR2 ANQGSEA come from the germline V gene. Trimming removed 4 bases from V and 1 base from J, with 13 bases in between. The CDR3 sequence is CSVVEGGQNTEAFF. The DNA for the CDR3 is TGCAGCGTTGTTGAAGGGGGTCAGAACACTGAAGCTTTCTTT.

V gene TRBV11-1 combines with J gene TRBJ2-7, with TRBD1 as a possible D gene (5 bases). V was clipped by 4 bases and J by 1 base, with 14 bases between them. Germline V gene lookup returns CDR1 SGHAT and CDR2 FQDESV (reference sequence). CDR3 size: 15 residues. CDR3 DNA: TGTGCCAGCAGCTCTCCAGGGTACAGGTCCTACGAGCAGTACTTC. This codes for CASSSPGYRSYEQYF. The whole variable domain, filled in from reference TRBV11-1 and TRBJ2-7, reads EAEVAQSPRYKITEKSQAVAFWCDPISGHATLYWYRQILGQGPELLVQFQDESVVDDSQLPKDRFSAERLKGVDSTLKIQPAELGDSAMYLCASSSPGYRSYEQYFGPGTRLTVT.

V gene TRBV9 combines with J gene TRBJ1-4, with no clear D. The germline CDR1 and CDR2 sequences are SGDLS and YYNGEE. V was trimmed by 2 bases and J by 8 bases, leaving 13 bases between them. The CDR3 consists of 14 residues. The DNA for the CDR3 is TGTGCCAGCAGCGTCGACTCAAAGAGCGAAAAACTGTTTTTT. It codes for CASSVDSKSEKLFF.

CDR3 coding DNA: TGCGCCAGCAGCTCCATTAGTTCCAGGGGCGGATCGAACACCGGGGAGCTGTTTTTT. This translates into CASSSISSRGGSNTGELFF. This sequence joins TRBV5-1 and TRBJ2-2, with a possible D match to TRBD1 (6 bases). V lost 3 bases and J 0 bases, leaving 21 bases between the germline ends. CDR1 and CDR2 (germline): SGHRS, YFSETQ. CDR3 length equals 19 residues. Complete variable domain (other parts from reference TRBV5-1 and TRBJ2-2): KAGVTQTPRYLIKTRGQQVTLSCSPISGHRSVSWYQQTPGQGLQFLFEYFSETQRNKGNFPGRFSGRQFSNSRSEMNVSTLELGDSALYLCASSSISSRGGSNTGELFFGEGSRLTVL.

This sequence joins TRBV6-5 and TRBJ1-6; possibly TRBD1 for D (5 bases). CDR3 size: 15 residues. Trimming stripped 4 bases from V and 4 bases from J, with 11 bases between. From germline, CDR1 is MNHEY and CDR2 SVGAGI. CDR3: CASSSGKGYNSPLHF. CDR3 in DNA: TGTGCCAGCAGTTCAGGGAAGGGGTATAATTCACCCCTCCACTTT.

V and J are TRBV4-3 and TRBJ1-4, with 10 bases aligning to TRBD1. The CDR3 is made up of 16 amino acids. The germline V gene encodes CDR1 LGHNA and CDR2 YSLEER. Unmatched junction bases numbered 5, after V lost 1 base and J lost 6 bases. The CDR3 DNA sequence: TGCGCCAGCAGCCAAGTGAGGGGGACAGGGGATGAAAAACTGTTTTTT. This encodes CASSQVRGTGDEKLFF.

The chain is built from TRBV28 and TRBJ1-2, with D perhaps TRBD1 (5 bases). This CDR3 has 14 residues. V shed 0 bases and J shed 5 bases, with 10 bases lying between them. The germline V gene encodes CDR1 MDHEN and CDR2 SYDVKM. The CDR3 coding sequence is TGTGCCAGCAGTTTATGGATGGGGGGGTATGGCTACACCTTC. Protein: CASSLWMGGYGYTF.

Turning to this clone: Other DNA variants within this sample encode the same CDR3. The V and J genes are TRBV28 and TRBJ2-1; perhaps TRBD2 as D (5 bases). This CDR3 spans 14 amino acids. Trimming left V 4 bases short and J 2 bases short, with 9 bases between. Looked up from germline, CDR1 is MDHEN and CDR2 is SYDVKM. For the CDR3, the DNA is TGTGCCAGCAGTTCCTCCGGGACCTACAATGAGCAGTTCTTC. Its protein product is CASSSSGTYNEQFF.

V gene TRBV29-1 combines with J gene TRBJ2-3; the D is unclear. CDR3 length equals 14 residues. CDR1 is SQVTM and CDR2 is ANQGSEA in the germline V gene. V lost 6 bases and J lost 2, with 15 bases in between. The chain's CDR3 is CSVPDKRNTDTQYF. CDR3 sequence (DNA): TGCAGCGTACCCGACAAGAGAAACACAGATACGCAGTATTTT.

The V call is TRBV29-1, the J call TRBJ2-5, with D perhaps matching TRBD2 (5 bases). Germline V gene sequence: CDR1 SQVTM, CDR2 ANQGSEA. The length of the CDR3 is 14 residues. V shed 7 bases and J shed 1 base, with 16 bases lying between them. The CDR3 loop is CSASRAQTQETQYF. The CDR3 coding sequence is TGCAGCGCCTCGAGGGCACAGACCCAAGAGACCCAGTACTTC.

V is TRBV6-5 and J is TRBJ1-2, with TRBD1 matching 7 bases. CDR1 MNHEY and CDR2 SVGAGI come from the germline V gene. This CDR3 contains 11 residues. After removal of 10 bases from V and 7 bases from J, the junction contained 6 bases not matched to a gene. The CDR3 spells CATRTGGGYTF. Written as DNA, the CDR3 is TGTGCCACAAGGACAGGTGGTGGCTACACCTTC.

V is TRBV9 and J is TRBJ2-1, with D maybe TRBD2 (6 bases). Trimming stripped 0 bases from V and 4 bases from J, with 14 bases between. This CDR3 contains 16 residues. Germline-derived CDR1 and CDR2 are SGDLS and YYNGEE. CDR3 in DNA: TGTGCCAGCAGCGTAGCCGGGACTCCTCCGTACAATGAGCAGTTCTTC. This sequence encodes CASSVAGTPPYNEQFF.

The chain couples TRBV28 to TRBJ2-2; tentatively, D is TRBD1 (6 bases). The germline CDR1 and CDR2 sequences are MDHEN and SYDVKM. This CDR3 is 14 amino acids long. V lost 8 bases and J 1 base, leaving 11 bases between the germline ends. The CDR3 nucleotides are TGTGCCAGCTTAGGACAGAGGAACACCGGGGAGCTGTTTTTT. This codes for CASLGQRNTGELFF.

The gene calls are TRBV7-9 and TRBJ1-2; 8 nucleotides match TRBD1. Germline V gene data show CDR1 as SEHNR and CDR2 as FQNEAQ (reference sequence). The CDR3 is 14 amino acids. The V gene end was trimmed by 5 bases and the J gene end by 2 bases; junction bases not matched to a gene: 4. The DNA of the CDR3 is TGTGCCAGCAGCCCGGGACAGGAGAACTATGGCTACACCTTC. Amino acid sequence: CASSPGQENYGYTF. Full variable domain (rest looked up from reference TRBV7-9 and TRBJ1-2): DTGVSQNPRHKITKRGQNVTFRCDPISEHNRLYWYRQTLGQGPEFLTYFQNEAQLEKSRLLSDRFSAERPKGSFSTLEIQRTEQGDSAMYLCASSPGQENYGYTFGSGTRLTVV.

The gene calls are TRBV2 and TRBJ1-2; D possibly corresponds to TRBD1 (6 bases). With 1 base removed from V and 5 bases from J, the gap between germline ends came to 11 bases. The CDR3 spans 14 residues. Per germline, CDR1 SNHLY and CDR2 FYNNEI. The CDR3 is CASSEGGQRYGYTF. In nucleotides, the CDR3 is TGTGCCAGCAGTGAAGGGGGACAACGATATGGCTACACCTTC.

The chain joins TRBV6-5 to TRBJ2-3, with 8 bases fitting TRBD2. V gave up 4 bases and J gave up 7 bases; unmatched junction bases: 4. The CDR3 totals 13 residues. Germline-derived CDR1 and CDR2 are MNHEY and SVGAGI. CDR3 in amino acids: CASSSAGENTQYF. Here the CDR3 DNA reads TGTGCCAGCAGTTCAGCGGGGGAAAATACGCAGTATTTT.

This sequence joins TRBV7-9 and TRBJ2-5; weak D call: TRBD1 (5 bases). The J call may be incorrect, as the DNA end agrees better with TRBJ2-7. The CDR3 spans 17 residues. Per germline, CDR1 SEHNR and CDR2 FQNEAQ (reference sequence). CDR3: CASSLVSFPTETYEQYF. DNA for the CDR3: TGTGCCAGCAGCTTAGTTAGCTTCCCGACAGAGACCTACGAGCAGTACTTC.

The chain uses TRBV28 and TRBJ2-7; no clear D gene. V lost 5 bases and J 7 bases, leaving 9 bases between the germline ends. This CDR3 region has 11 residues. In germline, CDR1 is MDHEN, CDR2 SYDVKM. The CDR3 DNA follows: TGTGCCAGCAGTCTGATCGGGGAGCAGTACTTC. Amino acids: CASSLIGEQYF.

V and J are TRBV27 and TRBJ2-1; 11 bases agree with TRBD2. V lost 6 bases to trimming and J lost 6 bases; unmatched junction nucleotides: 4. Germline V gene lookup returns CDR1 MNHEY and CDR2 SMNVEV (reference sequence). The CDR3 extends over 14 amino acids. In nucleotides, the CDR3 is TGTGCCAGCAGGACTAGCGGGAATATCAATGAGCAGTTCTTC. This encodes CASRTSGNINEQFF.

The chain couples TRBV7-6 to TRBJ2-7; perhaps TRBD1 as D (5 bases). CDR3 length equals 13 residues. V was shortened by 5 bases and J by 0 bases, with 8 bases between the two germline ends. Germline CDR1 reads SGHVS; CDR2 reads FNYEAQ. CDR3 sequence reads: CASSLTDSYEQYF. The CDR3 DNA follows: TGTGCCAGCAGCCTGACAGACTCCTACGAGCAGTACTTC.

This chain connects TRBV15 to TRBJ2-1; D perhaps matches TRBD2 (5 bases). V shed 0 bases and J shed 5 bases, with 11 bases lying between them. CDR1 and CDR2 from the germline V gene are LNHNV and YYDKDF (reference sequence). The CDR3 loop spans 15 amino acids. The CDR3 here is CATSRDRERDNEQFF. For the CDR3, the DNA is TGTGCCACCAGCAGAGATAGGGAGCGCGACAATGAGCAGTTCTTC.

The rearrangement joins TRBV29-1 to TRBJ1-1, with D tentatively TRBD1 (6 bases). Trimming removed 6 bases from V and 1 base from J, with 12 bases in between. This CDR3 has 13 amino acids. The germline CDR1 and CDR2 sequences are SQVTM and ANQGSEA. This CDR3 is CSVRGRQNTEAFF. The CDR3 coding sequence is TGCAGCGTCAGGGGACGGCAGAACACTGAAGCTTTCTTT. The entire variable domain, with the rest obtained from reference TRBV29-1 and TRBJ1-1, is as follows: SAVISQKPSRDICQRGTSLTIQCQVDSQVTMMFWYRQQPGQSLTLIATANQGSEATYESGFVIDKFPISRPNLTFSTLTVSNMSPEDSSIYLCSVRGRQNTEAFFGQGTRLTVV.

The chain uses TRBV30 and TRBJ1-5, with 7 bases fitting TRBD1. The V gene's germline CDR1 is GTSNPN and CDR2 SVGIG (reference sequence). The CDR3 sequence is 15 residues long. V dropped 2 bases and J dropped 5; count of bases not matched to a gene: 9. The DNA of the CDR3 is TGTGCCTGGAGTTTCCAGGGCAGGGGGGATCAGCCCCAGCATTTT. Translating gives CAWSFQGRGDQPQHF.

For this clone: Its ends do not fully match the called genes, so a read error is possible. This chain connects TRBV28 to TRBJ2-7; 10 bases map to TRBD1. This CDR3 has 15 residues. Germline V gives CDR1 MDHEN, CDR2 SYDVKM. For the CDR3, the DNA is TGTGCCAGCAGTATGGGGGGACAGGGGCTCTACGGGCAGTACTTC. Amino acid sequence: CASSMGGQGLYGQYF.